This TCR beta chain was recovered during a study of OX40 agonist ivuxolimab in advanced cancers. Turning to the overall study: Ivuxolimab, which targeted the costimulatory receptor OX40 (CD134), was an agonistic, fully human IgG2 monoclonal antibody. The dose-escalation cohort was 80% to 90% male with a mean age of approximately 59 years, ranging from roughly 23 to 90. The monotherapy dose-escalation portion (N of about 57 patients) of the phase I ivuxolimab trial is reported in the paper. Patients were allowed to have had prior anti-PD-1, anti-PD-L1 or anti-CTLA-4 therapy, and roughly 40% of the dose-escalation patients had been treated with checkpoint inhibitors. Of the 52 patients in dose escalation, about 19 had hepatocellular carcinoma, about 15 had melanoma, 9 had renal cell carcinoma and 9 had head and neck cancer. Three dose-escalation patients achieved partial responses, one with hepatocellular carcinoma and two with cutaneous melanoma. The purpose of peripheral TCRbeta sequencing was to test whether ivuxolimab changed TCR sequence diversity and led to clonal T-cell expansion. Intravenous ivuxolimab was administered to patients every 2 weeks at six dose levels: 0.01, 0.1, 0.3, 1.5, 3 and 10 mg/kg.

Overall study outcomes, separate from this receptor: At doses of 0.1 to 3.0 mg/kg, clonal expansion of both CD4+ and CD8+ blood T cells was observed from baseline to week 6. After ivuxolimab, CD8+ T cells had more expanded clones than CD4+ T cells on average. Which antigens the clonally expanded peripheral T cells were specific for was not determined. Low levels of normalized T-cell clonal expansion were also seen in some patients who did not respond. Partial responders in the 0.1-3.0 mg/kg groups had among the lowest normalized peripheral clonal expansion, especially among CD8+ T cells.

Patients with a history of autoimmune disease or receiving systemic immunosuppression were excluded from the trial. Peripheral blood for TCR sequencing was collected from all dose cohorts at baseline, on cycle 4 day 1, and on cycle 7 day 1. Samples came from an open-label, multicenter, first-in-human phase I dose-escalation trial of ivuxolimab. Adults with locally advanced or metastatic melanoma, renal cell carcinoma, hepatocellular carcinoma or head and neck squamous cell carcinoma were enrolled in the trial. CD4+ and CD8+ T cells were sorted separately from peripheral blood before TCR sequencing. For sequencing of the TCRbeta CDR3 region, genomic DNA was extracted from the sorted cells. The immunoSEQ Assay was used for sequencing of TCRbeta CDR3 regions. The source is immuneACCESS, and TCRdb retained only in-frame sequences with V and J called. Part of the clones is not carried over; for the studies checked, unresolved V genes explain less than half of this, and the remainder is unexplained. In all, the sample holds around 50,000 clones, and more than 70% of those were seen once. The ten largest account for under 0.65% of the sample.

CDR1 and CDR2 were assigned from the germline V gene as MGHRA and YSYEKL. V is shortened by 3 bases, J by 10 bases, and the region joining them spans 13 bases. Inclusive of the bounding cysteine and phenylalanine, the CDR3 is 13 residues long. CDR3 DNA is the only sequence kept; it has 39 bases, read in frame from the first base. Of note for this clone: The target of this receptor is not known. Base qualities are missing; no much larger clone stands one base away.

Rearrangement joined TRBV4-1 to TRBJ2-1; a confident D gene designation cannot be given. The receptor was derived from an adult with an advanced solid tumor such as melanoma, head and neck, liver or kidney cancer. Specimen: CD4+ or CD8+ T cells sorted from blood, collected in a trial of the OX40 agonist ivuxolimab. The nucleotides read TGCGCCAGCAGCCAGCCGGCGTTCGGGGAGCAGTTCTTC. Translated, it reads CASSQPAFGEQFF.